The 30 T cell receptor beta chains below come from one sample, sequenced in a study of cytomegalovirus exposure and HLA in healthy donors. PCR amplification relied on 60 Vbeta primers (plus 13 Jbeta primers). Repertoires were generated with immunoSEQ multiplex PCR, while TCRdb's copy carries only in-frame clones and drops some. The table includes 150,000 to 180,000 clones, more than 75% detected once. The sample was PBMCs. These receptors originate from a woman aged 40 to 49 in good health and CMV-seropositive.

This clone has only a few counts. This chain links TRBV18 with TRBJ1-1; D is possibly TRBD1 (5 bases). Germline-derived CDR1 and CDR2 are KGHSH and LQKENI. Trimming took off 2 bases at V and 1 base at J, with 14 bases between the two ends. CDR3 length: 16 residues. The CDR3 DNA reads TGTGCCAGCTCACCAACTCAGGGCAGCAGGAACACTGAAGCTTTCTTT. Protein: CASSPTQGSRNTEAFF. The full variable domain, rest sourced from reference TRBV18 and TRBJ1-1, is NAGVMQNPRHLVRRRGQEARLRCSPMKGHSHVYWYRQLPEEGLKFMVYLQKENIIDESGMPKERFSAEFPKEGPSILRIQQVVRGDSAAYFCASSPTQGSRNTEAFFGQGTRLTVV.

The chain uses TRBV9 and TRBJ1-1; no reliable D call. Per germline, CDR1 SGDLS and CDR2 YYNGEE. V dropped 3 bases and J dropped 1 base, with 7 bases sitting between them. CDR3 size: 13 residues. In DNA form, the CDR3 reads TGTGCCAGCAGCGCGACACCGAACACTGAAGCTTTCTTT. Translating it yields CASSATPNTEAFF. The variable domain in full, with the rest retrieved from reference TRBV9 and TRBJ1-1, is DSGVTQTPKHLITATGQRVTLRCSPRSGDLSVYWYQQSLDQGLQFLIQYYNGEERAKGNILERFSAQQFPDLHSELNLSSLELGDSALYFCASSATPNTEAFFGQGTRLTVV.

J is TRBJ1-1 and V is TRBV5-1, with D possibly being TRBD1 (6 bases). Germline CDR1 SGHRS, CDR2 YFSETQ. The CDR3 contains 14 residues. The V end lost 0 bases, the J end lost 1 base, and 7 bases lay between the germline ends. This CDR3 is CASSLDRANTEAFF. The CDR3 bases are TGCGCCAGCAGCTTGGACAGGGCGAACACTGAAGCTTTCTTT. The full variable domain, with the rest looked up from reference TRBV5-1 and TRBJ1-1, is KAGVTQTPRYLIKTRGQQVTLSCSPISGHRSVSWYQQTPGQGLQFLFEYFSETQRNKGNFPGRFSGRQFSNSRSEMNVSTLELGDSALYLCASSLDRANTEAFFGQGTRLTVV.

The genes are TRBV30 and TRBJ1-5, with 9 bases aligning to TRBD1. The CDR3 is 14 amino acids. Unmatched junction bases numbered 6, after V lost 5 bases and J lost 4 bases. Germline-derived CDR1 and CDR2 are GTSNPN and SVGIG (reference sequence). The CDR3 reads CAWGTGMWNQPQHF. Written as DNA, the CDR3 is TGTGCCTGGGGGACAGGGATGTGGAATCAGCCCCAGCATTTT.

V usage is TRBV5-1 and J usage is TRBJ2-3; 8 positions match TRBD2. V dropped 5 bases and J dropped 4; count of bases not matched to a gene: 6. This CDR3 region has 14 residues. Germline V gives CDR1 SGHRS, CDR2 YFSETQ. The CDR3 loop reads CASRRAGAADTQYF. DNA for the CDR3: TGCGCCAGCAGGAGAGCGGGAGCCGCAGATACGCAGTATTTT.

This clone came up a few times. The J gene is TRBJ2-7, the V gene TRBV5-8, with a tentative D call TRBD2 (7 bases). CDR1 and CDR2 (germline): SGHTS, YDEGEE. The CDR3 covers 16 residues. The V end was cut by 1 base, the J end by 5 bases, with 19 bases between. As DNA, the CDR3 is TGTGCCAGCAGCTTGATCGGGGGAGGGGGTGTCCACGAGCAGTACTTC. Translation gives CASSLIGGGGVHEQYF.

The rearrangement links TRBV6-5 to TRBJ2-7; 13 nucleotides align to TRBD2. The CDR3 length is 16 residues. V lost 0 bases, J lost 6 bases, and 5 bases stayed unmatched. The germline gives CDR1 MNHEY, CDR2 SVGAGI. In DNA, the CDR3 is TGTGCCAGCAGTTACTCGTGGACTAGCGGGAGAAGCGAGCAGTACTTC. Translating gives CASSYSWTSGRSEQYF.

The genes are TRBV7-8 and TRBJ1-3; D is ambiguous. V was pared by 1 base and J by 0 bases, with 4 bases between. Germline V gives CDR1 SGHVS, CDR2 FQNEAQ. This CDR3 contains 14 residues. The CDR3 protein is CASSLGLSGNTIYF. The CDR3 coding sequence is TGTGCCAGCAGCTTAGGACTCTCTGGAAACACCATATATTTT.

The V and J genes are TRBV2 and TRBJ2-1; TRBD2 matches at 7 bases. Germline-derived CDR1 and CDR2 are SNHLY and FYNNEI. V shed 3 bases, J shed 6 bases, and the junction held 2 bases outside the gene matches. The CDR3 spans 13 residues. The CDR3 here is CASSELAVNEQFF. The DNA for the CDR3 is TGTGCCAGCAGTGAGCTAGCGGTCAATGAGCAGTTCTTC.

V usage is TRBV13 and J usage is TRBJ2-7; 7 bases map to TRBD2. Unmatched junction bases numbered 5, after V lost 3 bases and J lost 6 bases. This CDR3 contains 13 residues. The germline V gene has CDR1 PRHDT and CDR2 FYEKMQ (reference sequence). CDR3 in amino acids: CASSFGRWIEQYF. DNA of the CDR3: TGTGCCAGCAGCTTCGGGAGGTGGATCGAGCAGTACTTC.

Here the CDR3 reads CASSIRGPSTDTQYF. DNA of the CDR3: TGTGCCAGTAGTATCCGCGGGCCTAGCACAGATACGCAGTATTTT. This chain joins TRBV19 and TRBJ2-3; possible D gene TRBD2, 5 bases. The CDR3 runs to 15 residues. Trimming stripped 3 bases from V and 0 bases from J, with 10 bases between. Germline V CDR1 and CDR2: LNHDA, SQIVND (reference sequence).

The CDR3: CASSPLSPVVYNEQFF. CDR3 DNA: TGTGCCAGCAGCCCACTGTCGCCGGTAGTGTACAATGAGCAGTTCTTC. The genes are TRBV9 and TRBJ2-1; D is undetermined. The CDR3 length is 16 residues. CDR1 SGDLS and CDR2 YYNGEE come from the germline V gene. Trimming removed 4 bases from V and 4 bases from J, with 18 bases in between.

The table lists this clone with a count of one. This rearrangement joins TRBV7-2 to TRBJ1-2, with 9 bases aligning to TRBD1. Germline CDR1 reads SGHTA; CDR2 reads FQGNSA. The CDR3 runs to 17 residues. After removal of 5 bases from V and 1 base from J, the junction contained 11 bases not matched to a gene. CDR3 protein: CASSPTTGGANNYGYTF. The DNA of the CDR3 is TGTGCCAGCAGCCCCACCACAGGGGGCGCGAATAACTATGGCTACACCTTC.

V gene TRBV7-9 combines with J gene TRBJ2-7; the D gene is possibly TRBD2 (6 bases). This CDR3 region has 14 residues. Trimming left V 1 base short and J 2 bases short, with 9 bases between. Germline CDR1 reads SEHNR; CDR2 reads FQNEAQ (reference sequence). CDR3 DNA: TGTGCCAGCAGCTTAGTCGCTAGCGCCTACGAGCAGTACTTC. Translation: CASSLVASAYEQYF. The complete variable domain, with remaining parts taken from reference TRBV7-9 and TRBJ2-7, reads DTGVSQNPRHKITKRGQNVTFRCDPISEHNRLYWYRQTLGQGPEFLTYFQNEAQLEKSRLLSDRFSAERPKGSFSTLEIQRTEQGDSAMYLCASSLVASAYEQYFGPGTRLTVT.

The J gene is TRBJ1-5, the V gene TRBV27; D gene unclear. The CDR3 runs 13 residues. Germline V gives CDR1 MNHEY, CDR2 SMNVEV (reference sequence). V was clipped by 4 bases and J by 10 bases, with 14 bases between them. The CDR3 region has the DNA TGTGCCAGCAGTTCCGGGATCCCCTTTCCCCAGCATTTT. Its protein product is CASSSGIPFPQHF.

The chain recombines TRBV6-1 with TRBJ1-2, with TRBD1 identical over 9 bases. This CDR3 comprises 16 residues. Germline V gene data show CDR1 as MNHNS and CDR2 as SASEGT. V lost 4 bases to trimming and J lost 8 bases; unmatched junction nucleotides: 14. CDR3 coding DNA: TGTGCCAGCAGTGTAAGGGGGGACAGGGCGATACGGGGCTACACCTTC. It specifies CASSVRGDRAIRGYTF.

The rearrangement joins TRBV19 to TRBJ2-1; 13 bases are shared with TRBD2. Germline values: CDR1 LNHDA, CDR2 SQIVND (reference sequence). Losses at the gene ends were 8 bases for V and 9 bases for J; bases not matched to a gene: 13. The CDR3 consists of 16 residues. CDR3 nucleotide sequence: TGTGCCAGTCGCCTAATCGGACTAGCGGGAGCGGGTGAGCAGTTCTTC. It is translated as CASRLIGLAGAGEQFF.

CDR3 nucleotide sequence: TGTGCCAGCAGTGCCGAGACAGGGGGCTCCGAGACCCAGTACTTC. Its translation: CASSAETGGSETQYF. The chain recombines TRBV28 with TRBJ2-5; TRBD1 aligns across 10 bases. In germline, CDR1 is MDHEN, CDR2 SYDVKM. The CDR3 length is 15 residues. After removal of 5 bases from V and 5 bases from J, the junction contained 8 bases not matched to a gene.

The chain links TRBV27 to TRBJ1-5; 8 nucleotides line up with TRBD1. Germline V CDR1 and CDR2: MNHEY, SMNVEV (reference sequence). CDR3 length: 14 amino acids. V was clipped by 8 bases and J by 3 bases; unmatched bases: 6. CDR3 sequence: CASGRDRYNQPQHF. CDR3 nucleotides: TGTGCCAGCGGCCGGGACAGGTACAATCAGCCCCAGCATTTT.

The rearrangement links TRBV2 to TRBJ2-7, with D maybe TRBD1 (6 bases). This CDR3 is 15 amino acids long. Deletions cut 5 bases from V and 0 bases from J, with 14 bases between. From germline, CDR1 is SNHLY and CDR2 FYNNEI. The CDR3 loop reads CASSWDTLSSYEQYF. The CDR3 DNA reads as TGTGCCAGCAGTTGGGACACTTTGAGCTCCTACGAGCAGTACTTC.

This clone has just a few counts. The chain recombines TRBV28 with TRBJ2-6, with TRBD2 matching 11 bases. The CDR3 has 18 amino acids. J was trimmed by 0 bases and V by 5 bases; bases with no gene match: 6. Germline V gives CDR1 MDHEN, CDR2 SYDVKM. The CDR3 bases are TGTGCCAGCAGTACTCCGGGACTAGCGGCCTCTGGGGCCAACGTCCTGACTTTC. Amino acids: CASSTPGLAASGANVLTF.

About this clone: One junction end disagrees with the germline gene, perhaps due to a read error. The rearrangement uses TRBV27 and TRBJ2-7; D may be TRBD2 (5 bases). The CDR3 consists of 14 residues. Per the germline V gene, CDR1 is MNHEY and CDR2 is SMNVEV (reference sequence). CDR3 in amino acids: CASIPGGSSSEQYF. The CDR3 coding sequence is TGTGCCAGCATCCCTGGCGGGTCCTCCTCCGAGCAGTACTTC.

This clone appeared a few times. The genes are TRBV11-2 and TRBJ2-1, with unresolved D. Germline values: CDR1 SGHAT, CDR2 FQNNGV. V dropped 1 base and J dropped 7 bases, with 2 bases sitting between them. There are 11 residues in the CDR3. The CDR3 DNA follows: TGTGCCAGCAGCTTAGCTAATGAGCAGTTCTTC. Translating gives CASSLANEQFF.

The genes are TRBV7-8 and TRBJ1-1; 10 bases line up with TRBD1. The CDR3 has 15 residues. The V gene end was trimmed by 8 bases and the J gene end by 5 bases; junction bases not matched to a gene: 11. From germline, CDR1 is SGHVS and CDR2 FQNEAQ. CDR3 loop: CASYRGDRGYTEAFF. The CDR3 DNA follows: TGTGCCAGCTATCGGGGGGACAGGGGATATACTGAAGCTTTCTTT. Supplemented by reference TRBV7-8 and TRBJ1-1, the full variable domain reads GAGVSQSPRYKVAKRGQDVALRCDPISGHVSLFWYQQALGQGPEFLTYFQNEAQLDKSGLPSDRFFAERPEGSVSTLKIQRTQQEDSAVYLCASYRGDRGYTEAFFGQGTRLTVV.

DNA of the CDR3: TGTGCCAGCAGGGGATCGTGGGGGGAAGAGACCCAGTACTTC. As protein: CASRGSWGEETQYF. The V call is TRBV28, the J call TRBJ2-5; TRBD2 might be the D (6 bases). The CDR3 contains 14 residues. Per the germline V gene, CDR1 is MDHEN and CDR2 is SYDVKM. The V end was cut by 6 bases, the J end by 3 bases, with 14 bases between.

V is TRBV5-1 and J is TRBJ2-1; TRBD2 matches at 9 bases. V lost 1 base, J lost 7 bases, and 24 bases stayed unmatched. The V gene's germline CDR1 is SGHRS and CDR2 YFSETQ. The CDR3 runs 21 residues. The CDR3 DNA reads as TGCGCCAGCAGCTTGCGGGTCGCTAGCGGGAATATGAGGGGCGGTGGAAATGAGCAGTTCTTC. Translating gives CASSLRVASGNMRGGGNEQFF.

The chain carries TRBV28 and TRBJ2-2, with D perhaps TRBD2 (6 bases). This CDR3 region has 15 residues. Trimming took 5 bases from V and 2 from J, leaving 12 bases between them. Germline values: CDR1 MDHEN, CDR2 SYDVKM. CDR3 region: CASSSWAGNTGELFF. CDR3 bases: TGTGCCAGCAGTAGCTGGGCGGGAAACACCGGGGAGCTGTTTTTT.

The chain links TRBV19 to TRBJ2-7, with no clear D. Germline V CDR1 and CDR2: LNHDA, SQIVND (reference sequence). CDR3 length equals 16 residues. V lost 2 bases, J lost 2 bases, and 16 bases lay in between. Here the CDR3 DNA reads TGTGCCAGTAGTATAACAGACGGCGATAAAACCTACGAGCAGTACTTC. This encodes CASSITDGDKTYEQYF. Full variable domain (rest looked up from reference TRBV19 and TRBJ2-7): DGGITQSPKYLFRKEGQNVTLSCEQNLNHDAMYWYRQDPGQGLRLIYYSQIVNDFQKGDIAEGYSVSREKKESFPLTVTSAQKNPTAFYLCASSITDGDKTYEQYFGPGTRLTVT.

This chain uses TRBV6-1 with TRBJ2-7; D may be TRBD1 (6 bases). This CDR3 contains 15 residues. With 3 bases removed from V and 2 bases from J, the gap between germline ends came to 14 bases. The germline V gene has CDR1 MNHNS and CDR2 SASEGT. The CDR3 spells CASSDPPGTTYEQYF. CDR3 bases: TGTGCCAGCAGTGACCCACCCGGGACAACCTACGAGCAGTACTTC.

The gene calls are TRBV10-2 and TRBJ2-5; a weak D match, TRBD2 (6 bases). The J call may be mistaken, given a closer DNA end match to TRBJ2-7. The CDR3 runs to 13 residues. The germline gives CDR1 WSHSY, CDR2 SAAADI. The CDR3, as DNA: TGCGCCAGCAGGGATAGCGGAACCTACGAGCAGTACTTC. It encodes CASRDSGTYEQYF.